Listed below are T cell receptor beta chains from one sample, sequenced in a study of T cells expressing NK-cell markers. From the 5' RACE reads, TCRdb lists one entry per CDR3 protein and no DNA. The sample table includes 500,000 to 700,000 distinct CDR3 sequences. Input material: blood T cells: a sorted CD56 or NKG2C T cell subset, CD4+ or CD8+ T cells, or bulk PBMC T cells (not recorded which). Source of these receptors: a man younger than 30 in good health. Both conserved end residues are part of each CDR3.

V: TRBV7-9
J: TRBJ2-7
CDR3: CASSPREQERLAGQAYEQYF

V: TRBV12-3/TRBV12-4
J: TRBJ2-2
CDR3: CASSFRGANTGELFF

V: TRBV7-9
J: TRBJ2-5
CDR3: CATTKTGGQETQYF

V: TRBV12-3/TRBV12-4
J: TRBJ1-6
CDR3: CASTLGGTYNSPLHF

V: TRBV12-3/TRBV12-4
J: TRBJ2-4
CDR3: CASSPSREVPKNIQYF

V: TRBV7-9
J: TRBJ2-1
CDR3: CASSLALGSGSYNEQFF

V: TRBV24-1
J: TRBJ2-3
CDR3: CATSDGASGRAGDTQYF

V: TRBV12-3/TRBV12-4
J: TRBJ1-6
CDR3: CASSDGTPFGSPLHF

V: TRBV5-5
J: TRBJ2-1
CDR3: CASSLEGLAIQEFF

V: TRBV12-3/TRBV12-4
J: TRBJ1-2
CDR3: CASSLQGNRYGYTF